Following are 5 T cell receptor beta chains from one sample sequenced in a study of identical twins. One entry per CDR3 protein, called by TCRdb with MiXCR from the 5' RACE reads. The repertoire consists of 350,000 or so distinct CDR3 sequences, with about 12% occurring once and the leading ten covering around 7.8%. These data also featured in a second study, about yellow fever vaccine responses in identical twins.

The sample consisted of CD8+ T cells sorted from blood. These receptors originate from a woman aged 18-29 years in good health.

The J gene is TRBJ2-5, the V gene TRBV6-1; 10 bases map to TRBD1. The V segment lost 3 bases and the J segment 4 bases; nucleotides outside the gene matches: 5. The CDR3 is made up of 15 amino acids. CDR1 is MNHNS and CDR2 is SASEGT in the germline V gene. The CDR3 spells CASSESWDRGETQYF. CDR3 in DNA: TGTGCCAGCAGTGAGTCTTGGGACAGGGGAGAGACCCAGTACTTC.

V gene TRBV12-5 combines with J gene TRBJ2-7; D not resolved. The CDR3 extends over 15 amino acids. V lost 3 bases to trimming and J lost 9 bases, with 21 bases between them. CDR1 and CDR2 (germline): LGHNT, FRNRAP. Here the CDR3 reads CASGFLLYPYLVQYV. As DNA, the CDR3 is TGTGCTAGTGGTTTTCTCTTGTATCCCTACCTTGTGCAGTACGTC.

This clonotype was recorded many times. The J gene is TRBJ1-5, the V gene TRBV29-1, with D unresolved. Trimming shortened V by 7 bases and J by 2 bases, and 12 bases separated the two germline ends. There are 13 residues in the CDR3. CDR1 and CDR2 from the germline V gene are SQVTM and ANQGSEA. The DNA for the CDR3 is TGCAGCGGAGCTTTTGAGGGCAATCAGCCCCAGCATTTT. Protein: CSGAFEGNQPQHF.

This clonotype was counted only a few times. CDR3 DNA sequence: TGCGCCAGCAGCCGGGGTCAGCAGCGGGAGCGTGAGACCCAGTACTTC. It codes for CASSRGQQRERETQYF. The rearrangement uses TRBV4-1 and TRBJ2-5, with 8 bases aligning to TRBD2. Per germline, CDR1 MGHRA and CDR2 YSYEKL. Losses at the gene ends were 4 bases for V and 5 bases for J; bases not matched to a gene: 12. The CDR3 is 16 residues long.

This chain links TRBV28 with TRBJ2-3, with TRBD1 identical over 8 bases. The CDR3 runs to 17 residues. CDR1 is MDHEN and CDR2 is SYDVKM in the germline V gene. The V segment lost 5 bases and the J segment 4 bases; nucleotides outside the gene matches: 14. The CDR3 sequence is CASSLDRGITSADTQYF. CDR3 coding DNA: TGTGCCAGCAGTCTCGACAGGGGAATAACCTCGGCAGATACGCAGTATTTT.